What follows is one T cell receptor beta chain and its context. Its target is not known. The data stem from a study of T cell responses to AZD1222 COVID-19 vaccine. Study results and caveats: Spike-wide vaccine-associated CD4 TCRs dominated at 160-218 and 743-854. Regions left unmutated in variants are reportedly the target of nearly half of spike-specific TCRs.

Profiling relied on immunoSEQ multiplex PCR, and the TCRdb table lists in-frame clones only, not all of them. The table lists 80,000 or so clones, around three quarters of them singletons, with 25% to 30% in the top ten. The sequencing used peripheral blood, collected 28 days after the second dose of the MenACWY control vaccine. This receptor was identified in an adult who received the MenACWY meningococcal vaccine as a control.

The CDR3: CASSLGTTHNEQFF. Written as DNA, the CDR3 is TGCGCCAGCAGCTTGGGGACTACGCACAATGAGCAGTTCTTC. The V call is TRBV5-1, the J call TRBJ2-1, with TRBD2 as a possible D gene (6 bases). Germline V gene data show CDR1 as SGHRS and CDR2 as YFSETQ. This CDR3 spans 14 amino acids. V lost 0 bases and J lost 5, with 9 bases in between. The variable domain in full, completed from reference TRBV5-1 and TRBJ2-1, reads KAGVTQTPRYLIKTRGQQVTLSCSPISGHRSVSWYQQTPGQGLQFLFEYFSETQRNKGNFPGRFSGRQFSNSRSEMNVSTLELGDSALYLCASSLGTTHNEQFFGPGTRLTVL.